This TCR beta chain comes out of a study of blood T cell repertoires in COVID-19. About the research overall: Nucleic acid was either cDNA or gDNA, and it came from T cells, B-cell-depleted T cells, or PBMCs.

Germline V lookup: CDR1 SGHRS, CDR2 YFSETQ. The CDR3 is 14 amino acids. Trimming cost V 0 bases and J 6 bases, with 12 bases left between them. Authors' methods: Nucleated cell counts were estimated from reference gene primer amplification. Only in-frame clones appear in the TCRdb table, and some are missing; sequencing was by immunoSEQ multiplex PCR. For V, J and clone size, that table is used; D and trimming come from the DNA. Seen here are over 150,000 clones, roughly 85% observed once, and the top ten hold roughly 19%. Cohort allocation depended upon clinical history that participants reported. This TCR was recovered from a woman in her seventies in a cohort exposed to, infected with or recovered from COVID-19 (not recorded which). The chain carries TRBV5-1 and TRBJ1-1; a possible D gene is TRBD1 (6 bases). The sequencing sample was made of PBMCs or T cells enriched from blood (not recorded which). The CDR3: CASSLGQEKPEAFF. The CDR3 DNA is TGCGCCAGCAGCTTGGGACAGGAGAAACCTGAAGCTTTCTTT.